This T cell receptor (beta chain) was sequenced in a study of PD-1 blockade in classical Hodgkin lymphoma. Time point given: cycle 4 day 1 (C4D1), after five to seven weeks of nivolumab. Each patient's relapse followed autologous stem cell transplantation, and brentuximab vedotin exposure varied. Magnetic negative selection was used to purify CD4+ T cells from thawed PBMCs. V was clipped by 5 bases and J by 1 base, with 18 bases between them. CDR1 and CDR2 from the germline V gene are KGHSH and LQKENI. The CDR3 totals 17 residues. Sequencing used immunoSEQ multiplex PCR; TCRdb keeps in-frame clones, though not all of them. The sample carries 25,000 to 35,000 clones, approximately 80% recorded once.

The sequencing used CD4+ T cells from blood, collected before the fourth cycle of nivolumab. This TCR came from a human donor with classical Hodgkin lymphoma. The chain recombines TRBV18 with TRBJ1-5; no reliable D call. The CDR3 region is CASSKNAQAGSNQPQHF. CDR3 bases: TGTGCCAGCTCAAAAAACGCCCAGGCCGGGAGCAATCAGCCCCAGCATTTT.